What follows describes a single T cell receptor beta chain. The CDR3 is 15 amino acids. Between the trimmed V and J ends, which lost 5 bases and 3 bases, there was a span of 15 bases. Germline V gene data show CDR1 as SNHLY and CDR2 as FYNNEI. TCRdb's table, derived via immunoSEQ multiplex PCR, lists solely in-frame clones and lacks some. The sample records roughly 86,000 clones, approximately 90% being singletons. The data are from a study of control samples from healthy donors and cancer patients. Sequenced sample: blood. The chain combines TRBV2 with TRBJ2-3; D may be TRBD2 (6 bases). This receptor was identified in a woman under 30 in good health. The CDR3 region is CASSSLGGSTDTQYF. The DNA for the CDR3 is TGTGCCAGCAGTTCCTTGGGGGGATCAACAGATACGCAGTATTTT.